Listed here is a single T cell receptor (beta chain). Antigen unknown. The data belong to a study of OX40 agonist ivuxolimab in advanced cancers. Whole-study context: Of mixed ages from about 23 to 90 and averaging roughly 66 years, the group was over 80% male. Study-wide points: In the 0.1 to 3.0 mg/kg range, CD4+ and CD8+ blood T cells had expanded clonally by week 6. The specificity for antigen of the expanded peripheral T cells was not determined.

Measured with immunoSEQ multiplex PCR; TCRdb has only the in-frame clones, and not every one. The sample consists of 28,000 or so clones, more than 65% of them appearing once. The CDR3 has 14 residues. V lost 8 bases and J lost 7, with 17 bases in between. The V gene's germline CDR1 is LNHNV and CDR2 YYDKDF (reference sequence). Sequencing was performed on CD4+ or CD8+ T cells sorted from blood, taken in a trial of the OX40 agonist ivuxolimab. This clonotype was sampled from an adult with an advanced solid tumor such as melanoma, head and neck, liver or kidney cancer. The chain combines TRBV15 with TRBJ1-4; no reliable D call. CDR3 nucleotides: TGTGCCACCGACCCTATCGGAGGAAGTGAAAAACTGTTTTTT. This codes for CATDPIGGSEKLFF.